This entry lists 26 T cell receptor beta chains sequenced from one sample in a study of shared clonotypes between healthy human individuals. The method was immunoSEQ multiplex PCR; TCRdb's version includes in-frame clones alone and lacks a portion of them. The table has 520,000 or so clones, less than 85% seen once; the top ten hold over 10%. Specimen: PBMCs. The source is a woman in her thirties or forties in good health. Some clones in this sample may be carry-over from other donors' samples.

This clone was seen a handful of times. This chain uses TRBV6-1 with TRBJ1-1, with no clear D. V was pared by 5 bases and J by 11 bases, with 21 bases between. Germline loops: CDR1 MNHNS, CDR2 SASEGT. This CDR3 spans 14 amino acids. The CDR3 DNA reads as TGTGCCAGCAGTAACACGTTCCGGGAGGCTCGGGCTTTCTTT. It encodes CASSNTFREARAFF.

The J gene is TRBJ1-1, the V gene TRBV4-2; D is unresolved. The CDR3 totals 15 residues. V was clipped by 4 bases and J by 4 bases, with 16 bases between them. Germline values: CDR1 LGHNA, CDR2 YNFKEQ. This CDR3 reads CASSLFGQLGTEAFF. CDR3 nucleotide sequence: TGTGCCAGCAGCCTATTTGGCCAACTAGGCACTGAAGCTTTCTTT.

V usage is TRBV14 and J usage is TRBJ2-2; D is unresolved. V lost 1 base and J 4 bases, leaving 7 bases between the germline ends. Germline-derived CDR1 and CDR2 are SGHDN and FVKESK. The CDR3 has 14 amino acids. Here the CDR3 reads CASSQVSSTGELFF. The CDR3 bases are TGTGCCAGCAGCCAAGTAAGCAGCACCGGGGAGCTGTTTTTT. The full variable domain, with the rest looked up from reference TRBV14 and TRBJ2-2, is EAGVTQFPSHSVIEKGQTVTLRCDPISGHDNLYWYRRVMGKEIKFLLHFVKESKQDESGMPNNRFLAERTGGTYSTLKVQPAELEDSGVYFCASSQVSSTGELFFGEGSRLTVL.

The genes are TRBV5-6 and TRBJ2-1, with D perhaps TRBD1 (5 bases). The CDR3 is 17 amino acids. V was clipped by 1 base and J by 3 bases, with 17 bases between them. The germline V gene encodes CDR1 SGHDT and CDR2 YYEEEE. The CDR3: CASSLWAGASNYNEQFF. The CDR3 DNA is TGTGCCAGCAGCTTGTGGGCTGGGGCTAGTAACTACAATGAGCAGTTCTTC.

CDR3 loop: CASSIWRGGSKTEAFF. For the CDR3, the DNA is TGTGCCAGTAGTATCTGGAGAGGAGGGTCTAAGACTGAAGCTTTCTTT. The gene calls are TRBV19 and TRBJ1-1; D not certain. The CDR3 length is 16 residues. Germline loops: CDR1 LNHDA, CDR2 SQIVND (reference sequence). The V end lost 3 bases, the J end lost 5 bases, and 19 bases lay between the germline ends.

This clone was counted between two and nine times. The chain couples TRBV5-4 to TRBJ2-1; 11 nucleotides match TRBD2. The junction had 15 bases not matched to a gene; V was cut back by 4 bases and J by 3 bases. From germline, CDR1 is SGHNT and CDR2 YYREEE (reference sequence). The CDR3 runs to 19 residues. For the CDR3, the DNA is TGTGCCAGCAGCCCGGCAGACGGAAGACTAGCGGGAAACTACAATGAGCAGTTCTTC. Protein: CASSPADGRLAGNYNEQFF.

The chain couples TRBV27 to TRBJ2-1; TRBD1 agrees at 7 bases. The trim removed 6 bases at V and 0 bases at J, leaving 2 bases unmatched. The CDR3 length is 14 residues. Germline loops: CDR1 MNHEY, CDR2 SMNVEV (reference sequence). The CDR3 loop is CASRWDSSYNEQFF. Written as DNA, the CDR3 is TGTGCCAGCAGGTGGGACAGCTCCTACAATGAGCAGTTCTTC.

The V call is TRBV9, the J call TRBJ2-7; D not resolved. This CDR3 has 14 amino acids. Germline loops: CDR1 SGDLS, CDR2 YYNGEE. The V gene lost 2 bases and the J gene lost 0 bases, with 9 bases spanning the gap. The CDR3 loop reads CASSVASGSYEQYF. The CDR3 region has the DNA TGTGCCAGCAGCGTGGCCAGTGGCTCCTACGAGCAGTACTTC. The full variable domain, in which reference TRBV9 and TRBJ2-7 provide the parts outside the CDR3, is DSGVTQTPKHLITATGQRVTLRCSPRSGDLSVYWYQQSLDQGLQFLIQYYNGEERAKGNILERFSAQQFPDLHSELNLSSLELGDSALYFCASSVASGSYEQYFGPGTRLTVT.

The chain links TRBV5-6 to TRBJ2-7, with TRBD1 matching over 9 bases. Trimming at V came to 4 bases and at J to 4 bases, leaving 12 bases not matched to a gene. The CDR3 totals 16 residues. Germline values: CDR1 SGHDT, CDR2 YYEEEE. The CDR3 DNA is TGTGCCAGCAGCCCACCAACCGGGACAGGGTTATACGAGCAGTACTTC. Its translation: CASSPPTGTGLYEQYF.

CDR3 nucleotides: TGTGCCAGCAGCTTGGATCGCAGGATACGATATGGCTACACCTTC. It specifies CASSLDRRIRYGYTF. This chain joins TRBV5-6 and TRBJ1-2; D gene uncertain. V lost 0 bases, J lost 5 bases, and 14 bases lay in between. From germline, CDR1 is SGHDT and CDR2 YYEEEE. This CDR3 is 15 amino acids long.

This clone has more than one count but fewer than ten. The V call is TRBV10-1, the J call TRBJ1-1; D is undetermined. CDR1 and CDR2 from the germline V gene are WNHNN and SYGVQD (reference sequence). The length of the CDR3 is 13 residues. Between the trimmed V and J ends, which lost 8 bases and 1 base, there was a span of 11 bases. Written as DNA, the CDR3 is TGCGCCAGCCGGGCACAAAGGAACACTGAAGCTTTCTTT. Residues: CASRAQRNTEAFF.

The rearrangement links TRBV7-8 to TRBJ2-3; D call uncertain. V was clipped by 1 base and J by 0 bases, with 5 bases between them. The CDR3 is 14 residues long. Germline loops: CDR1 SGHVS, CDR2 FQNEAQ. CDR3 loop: CASSLGASTDTQYF. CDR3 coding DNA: TGTGCCAGCAGCTTAGGGGCGAGCACAGATACGCAGTATTTT. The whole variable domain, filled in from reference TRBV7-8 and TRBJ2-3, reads GAGVSQSPRYKVAKRGQDVALRCDPISGHVSLFWYQQALGQGPEFLTYFQNEAQLDKSGLPSDRFFAERPEGSVSTLKIQRTQQEDSAVYLCASSLGASTDTQYFGPGTRLTVL.

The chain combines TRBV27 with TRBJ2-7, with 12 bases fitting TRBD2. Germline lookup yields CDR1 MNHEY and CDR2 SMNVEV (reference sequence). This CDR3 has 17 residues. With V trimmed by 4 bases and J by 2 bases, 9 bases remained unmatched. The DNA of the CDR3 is TGTGCCAGCAGTTCCCCCCTAGGACTAGCGGGAACCTACGAGCAGTACTTC. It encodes CASSSPLGLAGTYEQYF.

The chain's CDR3 is CSVDNSGRVNEQFF. CDR3 sequence (DNA): TGCAGCGTTGATAATAGCGGGAGGGTCAATGAGCAGTTCTTC. V and J are TRBV29-1 and TRBJ2-1; 11 nucleotides agree with TRBD2. Trimming took 3 bases from V and 6 from J; bases not matched to a gene: 4. The CDR3 covers 14 residues. Germline V gene data show CDR1 as SQVTM and CDR2 as ANQGSEA.

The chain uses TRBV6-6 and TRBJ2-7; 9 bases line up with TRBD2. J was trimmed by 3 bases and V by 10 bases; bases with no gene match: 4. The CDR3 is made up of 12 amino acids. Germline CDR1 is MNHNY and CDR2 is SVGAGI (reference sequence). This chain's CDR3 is CATWTSVYEQYF. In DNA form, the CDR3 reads TGTGCCACTTGGACTAGCGTCTACGAGCAGTACTTC.

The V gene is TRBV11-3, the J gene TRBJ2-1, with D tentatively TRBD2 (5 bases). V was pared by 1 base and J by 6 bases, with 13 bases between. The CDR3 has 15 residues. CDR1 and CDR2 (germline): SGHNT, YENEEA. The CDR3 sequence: CASSLGGSKANEQFF. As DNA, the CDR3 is TGTGCCAGCAGCTTAGGAGGGAGTAAGGCCAATGAGCAGTTCTTC.

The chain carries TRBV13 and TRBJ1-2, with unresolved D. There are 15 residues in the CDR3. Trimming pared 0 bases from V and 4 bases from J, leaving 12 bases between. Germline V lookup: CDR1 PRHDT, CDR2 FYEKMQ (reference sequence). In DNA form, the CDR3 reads TGTGCCAGCAGCTTAGGTCAAATGGGGAGCTATGGCTACACCTTC. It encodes CASSLGQMGSYGYTF.

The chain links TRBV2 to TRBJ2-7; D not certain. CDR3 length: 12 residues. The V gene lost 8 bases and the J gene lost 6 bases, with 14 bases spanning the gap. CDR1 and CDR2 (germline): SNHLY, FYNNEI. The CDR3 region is CASRLISGEQYF. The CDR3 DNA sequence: TGTGCCAGCCGCCTCATAAGTGGCGAGCAGTACTTC.

CDR3 sequence: CAISESSRGPGDYNSPLHF. For the CDR3, the DNA is TGTGCCATCAGTGAGTCGAGTCGGGGTCCTGGGGACTATAATTCACCCCTCCACTTT. The J gene is TRBJ1-6, the V gene TRBV10-3; D not resolved. The CDR3 totals 19 residues. Germline loops: CDR1 ENHRY, CDR2 SYGVKD. V lost 0 bases, J lost 3 bases, and 18 bases lay in between.

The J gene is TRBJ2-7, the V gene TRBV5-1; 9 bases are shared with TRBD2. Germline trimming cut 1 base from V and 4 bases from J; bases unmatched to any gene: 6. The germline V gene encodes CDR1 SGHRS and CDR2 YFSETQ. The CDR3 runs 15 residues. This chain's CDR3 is CASSLIAGALYEQYF. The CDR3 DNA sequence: TGCGCCAGCAGCTTGATAGCGGGGGCCCTTTACGAGCAGTACTTC.

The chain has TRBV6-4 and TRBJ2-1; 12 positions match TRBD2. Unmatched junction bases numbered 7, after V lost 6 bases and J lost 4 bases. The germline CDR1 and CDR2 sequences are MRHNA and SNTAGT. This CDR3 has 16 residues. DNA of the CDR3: TGTGCCAGCAGACTCTCCGGGACTAGCGGGTACAATGAGCAGTTCTTC. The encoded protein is CASRLSGTSGYNEQFF.

As DNA, the CDR3 is TGTGCCTGGAGTGTAAACAAGGCTGGAAACACCATATATTTT. This translates into CAWSVNKAGNTIYF. V is TRBV30 and J is TRBJ1-3; D is unclear. The V gene's germline CDR1 is GTSNPN and CDR2 SVGIG (reference sequence). The CDR3 extends over 14 amino acids. Trimming cost V 0 bases and J 2 bases, with 8 bases left between them.

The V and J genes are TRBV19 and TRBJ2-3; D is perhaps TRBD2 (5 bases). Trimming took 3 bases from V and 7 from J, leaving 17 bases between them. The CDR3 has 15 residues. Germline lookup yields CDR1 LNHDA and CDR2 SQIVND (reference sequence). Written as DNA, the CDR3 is TGTGCCAGTAGTATTAGGGCTAGCCCCACTCATACGCAGTATTTT. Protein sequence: CASSIRASPTHTQYF. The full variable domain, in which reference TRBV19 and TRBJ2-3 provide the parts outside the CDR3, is DGGITQSPKYLFRKEGQNVTLSCEQNLNHDAMYWYRQDPGQGLRLIYYSQIVNDFQKGDIAEGYSVSREKKESFPLTVTSAQKNPTAFYLCASSIRASPTHTQYFGPGTRLTVL.

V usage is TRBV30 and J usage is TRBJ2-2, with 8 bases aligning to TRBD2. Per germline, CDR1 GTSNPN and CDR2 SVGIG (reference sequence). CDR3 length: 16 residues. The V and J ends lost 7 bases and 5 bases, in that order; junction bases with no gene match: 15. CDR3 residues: CASSGSSAAGTGELFF. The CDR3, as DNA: TGTGCCTCGAGCGGGAGCTCCGCCGCGGGGACCGGGGAGCTGTTTTTT.

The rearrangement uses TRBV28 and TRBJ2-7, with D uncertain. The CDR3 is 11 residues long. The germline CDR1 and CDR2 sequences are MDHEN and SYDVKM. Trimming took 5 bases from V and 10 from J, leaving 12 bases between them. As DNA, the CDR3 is TGTGCCAGCAGTACCCCCCGGAAACAGTACTTC. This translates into CASSTPRKQYF.

The CDR3 sequence is CAISERGEGGETQYF. The CDR3 DNA sequence: TGTGCCATCAGTGAGAGGGGCGAGGGGGGAGAGACCCAGTACTTC. The gene calls are TRBV10-3 and TRBJ2-5; D may be TRBD1 or TRBD2 (6 bases each). The CDR3 covers 15 residues. The ends were cut back, 2 bases at V and 4 bases at J, with 14 bases in the middle. Germline assignment: CDR1 ENHRY and CDR2 SYGVKD.